Listed below are T cell receptor beta chains from one sample, sequenced in a study of PD-L1 blockade in urothelial cancer. TCRdb's copy holds only in-frame clones and misses some; the assay was immunoSEQ multiplex PCR. Of approximately 47,000 clones listed, 80% to 85% are singletons. The starting material was PBMCs, obtained around atezolizumab (anti-PD-L1) treatment. These receptors all stem from a man aged 50 or older with urothelial cancer. CDR3s include the opening cysteine and the closing phenylalanine or tryptophan. Each record gives: CDR3 length, D gene, J gene, clone size, V gene, CDR3 protein, CDR3 DNA. D genes are given only for firm matches. Clone sizes are given selectively: once, few, many, or a class where the clone is expanded.

16 TRBD2 TRBJ2-1 - TRBV7-2 CASSPRTSGGYNEQFF TGTGCCAGCAGCCCCAGGACTAGCGGGGGGTACAATGAGCAGTTCTTC
14 - TRBJ1-1 - TRBV23-1 CASTSGGGDTEAFF TGCGCCAGCACCTCGGGGGGAGGGGACACTGAAGCTTTCTTT
14 - TRBJ1-5 - TRBV5-6 CASSPWGRNQPQHF TGTGCCAGCAGCCCCTGGGGCCGCAATCAGCCCCAGCATTTT
16 - TRBJ2-1 - TRBV9 CASSSLPGSSYNEQFF TGTGCCAGCAGCTCCCTCCCGGGTAGCTCCTACAATGAGCAGTTCTTC
16 - TRBJ1-3 - TRBV5-1 CASSAQTAGGLNTIYF TGCGCCAGCAGCGCCCAGACAGCGGGAGGACTTAACACCATATATTTT
15 - TRBJ1-1 - TRBV7-9 CASSLVAPRSTEAFF TGTGCCAGCAGCTTAGTCGCGCCAAGGAGCACTGAAGCTTTCTTT
14 - TRBJ1-1 - TRBV7-6 CASSRGVWDTEAFF TGTGCCAGCAGCCGCGGGGTGTGGGACACTGAAGCTTTCTTT
16 TRBD1 TRBJ1-6 - TRBV6-5 CASSYSRDRGSSPLHF TGTGCCAGCAGTTACTCAAGGGACAGGGGGTCGTCACCCCTCCACTTT
16 - TRBJ2-1 once TRBV2 CASSDGAGSGFGEQFF TGTGCCAGCAGTGACGGTGCAGGGTCCGGGTTCGGTGAGCAGTTCTTC
14 - TRBJ1-4 - TRBV2 CASRIQMANEKLFF TGTGCCAGCAGGATACAAATGGCTAATGAAAAACTGTTTTTT
17 TRBD1 TRBJ1-2 once TRBV28 CASSGPPSTGGKGGYTF TGTGCCAGCAGTGGCCCACCAAGTACAGGGGGCAAAGGTGGCTACACCTTC
16 TRBD2 TRBJ2-1 - TRBV9 CASSPSGNQWYNEQFF TGTGCCAGCAGCCCAAGCGGGAACCAGTGGTACAATGAGCAGTTCTTC
15 - TRBJ1-2 - TRBV25-1 CASSEYRQGSIGYTF TGTGCCAGCAGTGAATATAGGCAGGGCAGTATAGGCTACACCTTC
16 - TRBJ1-5 - TRBV6-6 CASSYGGRNQNQPQHF TGTGCCAGCAGTTATGGGGGCAGGAACCAAAATCAGCCCCAGCATTTT
16 TRBD1 TRBJ1-5 few TRBV7-9 CASSLGPGQGPQPQHF TGTGCCAGCAGCTTAGGTCCCGGACAGGGCCCCCAGCCCCAGCATTTT
18 TRBD2 TRBJ2-5 - TRBV7-2 CASSSLLAGGPVQETQYF TGTGCCAGCAGCTCCCTCTTAGCGGGAGGGCCAGTCCAAGAGACCCAGTACTTC
12 - TRBJ2-2 - TRBV6-6 CASRRGTGELFF TGTGCCAGCAGACGCGGCACCGGGGAGCTGTTTTTT
15 TRBD1 TRBJ1-1 few TRBV7-8 CASSYGQVMNTEAFF TGTGCCAGCAGCTACGGACAGGTGATGAACACTGAAGCTTTCTTT
14 - TRBJ1-1 - TRBV6-6 CASLTGTSNTEAFF TGTGCCAGCTTAACCGGGACATCGAACACTGAAGCTTTCTTT
13 - TRBJ2-5 - TRBV6-1 CASGAPVSGTQYF TGTGCCAGCGGCGCTCCAGTGTCGGGGACCCAGTACTTC
11 - TRBJ1-1 - TRBV19 CASSIGHKAFF TGTGCCAGTAGTATTGGTCACAAAGCTTTCTTT
17 TRBD2 TRBJ2-3 - TRBV7-9 CASSSLRLAGAPDTQYF TGTGCCAGCAGCTCACTTCGACTAGCGGGAGCCCCAGATACGCAGTATTTT
16 - TRBJ1-4 few TRBV23-1 CASSQLGPAANEKLFF TGCGCCAGCAGTCAATTGGGCCCGGCAGCTAATGAAAAACTGTTTTTT
15 TRBD2 TRBJ2-2 - TRBV4-1 CASSTRSGGVGELFF TGCGCCAGCAGCACGAGGAGCGGGGGGGTGGGGGAGCTGTTTTTT
18 TRBD2 TRBJ2-5 - TRBV7-6 CASSTRSLAGDSGETQYF TGTGCCAGCAGCACTAGGAGCCTAGCGGGAGATTCCGGGGAGACCCAGTACTTC
16 TRBD2 TRBJ2-1 - TRBV27 CASSSRGTSGGNEQFF TGTGCCAGCAGTTCCCGCGGGACTAGCGGGGGCAATGAGCAGTTCTTC
12 - TRBJ1-2 - TRBV6-6 CASSLDSYGYTF TGTGCCAGCAGTCTTGACAGCTATGGCTACACCTTC
14 - TRBJ1-4 - TRBV7-9 CASSLGPGNEKLFF TGTGCCAGCAGCTTAGGTCCGGGTAATGAAAAACTGTTTTTT
12 - TRBJ1-2 - TRBV2 CASSDPRGGYTF TGTGCCAGCAGTGACCCCAGGGGTGGCTACACCTTC
15 TRBD1 TRBJ2-1 - TRBV6-6 CASRRGTGGLNEQFF TGTGCCAGCAGACGGGGGACAGGGGGGTTAAATGAGCAGTTCTTC
16 - TRBJ2-7 - TRBV7-2 CASSLAPIQGSYEQYF TGTGCCAGCAGCTTAGCGCCAATTCAGGGCTCCTACGAGCAGTACTTC
16 TRBD1 TRBJ1-4 - TRBV5-4 CASSPGGRQGDEKLFF TGTGCCAGCAGCCCGGGTGGGAGACAGGGGGATGAAAAACTGTTTTTT
15 TRBD2 TRBJ2-3 few TRBV6-4 CASSDSGLAGVTQYF TGTGCCAGCAGTGACTCGGGACTAGCGGGGGTGACGCAGTATTTT
18 TRBD2 TRBJ2-5 - TRBV5-1 CASSFGLAGGPWQETQYF TGCGCCAGCAGCTTCGGACTAGCGGGAGGGCCCTGGCAAGAGACCCAGTACTTC
15 TRBD2 TRBJ2-1 - TRBV5-1 CASRFSSGTGNEQFF TGCGCCAGCAGATTCTCTAGCGGGACCGGCAATGAGCAGTTCTTC
14 - TRBJ1-6 once TRBV7-6 CASSFQEGNSPLHF TGTGCCAGCAGCTTTCAGGAGGGGAATTCACCCCTCCACTTT
17 - TRBJ2-1 - TRBV18 CASSPEAGFAAYNEQFF TGTGCCAGCTCACCAGAGGCTGGGTTCGCGGCCTACAATGAGCAGTTCTTC
16 - TRBJ2-6 once TRBV2 CASSEKGYSGANVLTF TGTGCCAGCAGTGAAAAGGGGTACTCTGGGGCCAACGTCCTGACTTTC
13 - TRBJ2-5 - TRBV18 CASSAQRKETQYF TGTGCCAGCTCAGCACAGAGGAAAGAGACCCAGTACTTC
16 TRBD2 TRBJ2-3 few TRBV7-3 CASSLGGGRQGDTQYF TGTGCCAGCAGCTTAGGGGGCGGGAGGCAGGGGGATACGCAGTATTTT
14 - TRBJ2-3 - TRBV6-1 CASSHRVGTDTQYF TGTGCCAGCAGCCACAGGGTGGGCACAGATACGCAGTATTTT
16 TRBD2 TRBJ2-7 - TRBV29-1 CSVEDRTQRGPYEQYF TGCAGCGTTGAAGATCGTACCCAGCGGGGGCCCTACGAGCAGTACTTC
14 - TRBJ1-1 - TRBV6-5 CASSYLDRHTEAFF TGTGCCAGCAGTTACTTGGACAGACACACTGAAGCTTTCTTT
10 - TRBJ2-5 once TRBV20-1 CSAGAETQYF TGCAGTGCTGGGGCGGAGACCCAGTACTTC
14 - TRBJ2-3 few TRBV2 CAIPRQDSTDTQYF TGTGCCATCCCGCGACAGGACAGCACAGATACGCAGTATTTT
13 - TRBJ2-7 - TRBV7-2 CASSLNTGYEQYF TGTGCCAGCAGCCTGAATACCGGCTACGAGCAGTACTTC
16 TRBD1 TRBJ1-5 - TRBV6-1 CASSARTGGGNQPQHF TGTGCCAGCAGTGCCCGAACAGGGGGCGGCAATCAGCCCCAGCATTTT
13 - TRBJ2-1 - TRBV5-6 CASHWGPIHEQFF TGTGCCAGCCATTGGGGGCCCATCCATGAGCAGTTCTTC